Presented here are 20 T cell receptor beta chains from one specimen sequenced in a study of blood T cell repertoires in COVID-19. The repertoire was sequenced with immunoSEQ multiplex PCR; TCRdb's copy has only in-frame clones and lacks some. Altogether about 200,000 clones are present, more than 85% being singletons, with the ten largest covering 0.65% to 0.85%. The sequencing sample was made of peripheral blood. These receptors all come from a man in his sixties with COVID-19, enrolled during active disease.

The rearrangement uses TRBV12-3 or TRBV12-4 and TRBJ2-3; D is possibly TRBD2 (6 bases). The CDR3 runs 13 residues. With 7 bases removed from V and 2 bases from J, the gap between germline ends came to 10 bases. In nucleotides, the CDR3 is TGTGCCAGCAAGCTAGCGTCCACAGATACGCAGTATTTT. Protein sequence: CASKLASTDTQYF.

The chain is built from TRBV18 and TRBJ1-1; D is unclear. Germline lookup yields CDR1 KGHSH and CDR2 LQKENI. The CDR3 is made up of 16 amino acids. The ends were cut back, 1 base at V and 0 bases at J, with 12 bases in the middle. CDR3 DNA: TGTGCCAGCTCACCACGGGCAGTCACCATGAACACTGAAGCTTTCTTT. Translation gives CASSPRAVTMNTEAFF.

The rearrangement links TRBV7-8 to TRBJ1-4, with 8 positions matching TRBD1. V trimming: 5 bases; J trimming: 5 bases; junction bases outside the gene matches: 10. CDR3 length: 16 residues. Germline V CDR1 and CDR2: SGHVS, FQNEAQ. The CDR3 sequence is CASSNPLWTGNEKLFF. The CDR3 region has the DNA TGTGCCAGCAGCAATCCCCTGTGGACAGGGAATGAAAAACTGTTTTTT. The whole variable domain, filled in from reference TRBV7-8 and TRBJ1-4, reads GAGVSQSPRYKVAKRGQDVALRCDPISGHVSLFWYQQALGQGPEFLTYFQNEAQLDKSGLPSDRFFAERPEGSVSTLKIQRTQQEDSAVYLCASSNPLWTGNEKLFFGSGTQLSVL.

The chain joins TRBV11-2 to TRBJ2-6; TRBD1 matches at 10 bases. The CDR3 is made up of 16 amino acids. V lost 3 bases and J lost 4; bases outside the gene matches: 3. CDR1 and CDR2 (germline): SGHAT, FQNNGV. The CDR3 DNA sequence: TGTGCCAGCAGCTTGGGGACAGGGGTAGGGGCCAACGTCCTGACTTTC. This gives the protein CASSLGTGVGANVLTF.

The gene calls are TRBV7-9 and TRBJ1-1; D ambiguous. The CDR3 runs 13 residues. In germline, CDR1 is SEHNR, CDR2 FQNEAQ (reference sequence). Trimming stripped 6 bases from V and 1 base from J, with 9 bases between. The CDR3 DNA reads as TGTGCCAGCAGTTCACATGGGAACACTGAAGCTTTCTTT. Translating gives CASSSHGNTEAFF.

V and J are TRBV6-5 and TRBJ2-5; 9 bases are shared with TRBD1. V dropped 2 bases and J dropped 4; count of bases not matched to a gene: 8. Germline lookup yields CDR1 MNHEY and CDR2 SVGAGI. There are 16 residues in the CDR3. Here the CDR3 reads CASSYGWTGVRETQYF. CDR3 sequence (DNA): TGTGCCAGCAGTTACGGATGGACAGGGGTTAGAGAGACCCAGTACTTC.

This clone was detected once. The chain uses TRBV19 and TRBJ2-1; TRBD1 agrees at 11 bases. Germline CDR1 and CDR2: LNHDA and SQIVND (reference sequence). V shed 5 bases and J 8 bases; nucleotides not matched to a gene: 8. CDR3 length: 15 amino acids. CDR3 sequence reads: CASSAGTGGLDEQFF. The CDR3 nucleotides are TGTGCCAGTAGTGCCGGGACAGGGGGTCTAGATGAGCAGTTCTTC.

The chain joins TRBV10-3 to TRBJ1-2, with 8 bases lining up with TRBD1. The CDR3 is 14 amino acids. CDR1 and CDR2 from the germline V gene are ENHRY and SYGVKD. V was clipped by 4 bases and J by 4 bases; unmatched bases: 5. CDR3 DNA sequence: TGTGCCATCAGTGGAACTCAGGGGGCCTATGGCTACACCTTC. Translation gives CAISGTQGAYGYTF.

The gene calls are TRBV5-1 and TRBJ2-7; 7 nucleotides align to TRBD1. Germline trimming cut 4 bases from V and 3 bases from J; bases unmatched to any gene: 7. Looked up from germline, CDR1 is SGHRS and CDR2 is YFSETQ. This CDR3 has 14 amino acids. CDR3 sequence: CASSTGTALYEQYF. Here the CDR3 DNA reads TGCGCCAGCAGCACCGGGACAGCACTCTACGAGCAGTACTTC.

The chain has TRBV6-5 and TRBJ1-2; 9 bases fit TRBD1. Germline-derived CDR1 and CDR2 are MNHEY and SVGAGI. Trimming cost V 7 bases and J 5 bases; bases outside gene matches: 8. This CDR3 region has 14 residues. As DNA, the CDR3 is TGTGCCAGCAACTTAGACAGGGGGACATATGGCTACACCTTC. Translated: CASNLDRGTYGYTF.

This chain connects TRBV4-1 to TRBJ2-2; TRBD2 agrees at 8 bases. The CDR3 loop spans 20 amino acids. Germline CDR1 is MGHRA and CDR2 is YSYEKL. V lost 0 bases to trimming and J lost 1 base; unmatched junction nucleotides: 13. The chain's CDR3 is CASSQEAGRAINMNTGELFF. The CDR3 DNA reads TGCGCCAGCAGCCAAGAAGCCGGGAGGGCCATTAATATGAACACCGGGGAGCTGTTTTTT.

The V gene is TRBV28, the J gene TRBJ1-5; no definite D call. CDR1 MDHEN and CDR2 SYDVKM come from the germline V gene. This CDR3 contains 15 residues. Trimming took 7 bases from V and 0 from J, leaving 13 bases between them. The CDR3, as DNA: TGTGCCAGCACGTTTACGGGGAATAGCAATCAGCCCCAGCATTTT. Residues: CASTFTGNSNQPQHF.

This sequence joins TRBV10-3 and TRBJ2-1, with 8 bases fitting TRBD2. CDR1 is ENHRY and CDR2 is SYGVKD in the germline V gene. The CDR3 consists of 15 residues. V dropped 6 bases and J dropped 0; count of bases not matched to a gene: 4. The DNA for the CDR3 is TGTGCCATCAGCGCGACTAGCGCCTCCTACAATGAGCAGTTCTTC. Protein sequence: CAISATSASYNEQFF.

The V gene is TRBV15, the J gene TRBJ1-1; no reliable D call. This CDR3 region has 16 residues. Per the germline V gene, CDR1 is LNHNV and CDR2 is YYDKDF (reference sequence). V was trimmed by 3 bases and J by 0 bases, leaving 14 bases between them. The CDR3 reads CATSSRVHSLNTEAFF. The CDR3 DNA reads TGTGCCACCAGCAGCCGCGTTCACAGCTTGAACACTGAAGCTTTCTTT.

V is TRBV18 and J is TRBJ1-5, with D possibly TRBD1 on 6 matching bases. Germline V gives CDR1 KGHSH, CDR2 LQKENI. This CDR3 contains 13 residues. V lost 2 bases and J 7 bases, leaving 9 bases between the germline ends. CDR3 protein: CASSPTGSQPQHF. The CDR3 DNA is TGTGCCAGCTCACCAACAGGGTCCCAGCCCCAGCATTTT.

This clone is a singleton in its sample. The V call is TRBV4-1, the J call TRBJ1-6; possibly TRBD1 for D (6 bases). V was cut by 1 base and J by 7 bases, with 11 bases left in between. The V gene's germline CDR1 is MGHRA and CDR2 YSYEKL. This CDR3 has 15 amino acids. The CDR3 region has the DNA TGCGCCAGCAGCCAAGGCCAGGGGCCGAATTCACCCCTCCACTTT. Translation: CASSQGQGPNSPLHF.

The V and J genes are TRBV9 and TRBJ1-3; TRBD1 aligns across 7 bases. J gave up 0 bases and V 0 bases, and 9 bases lay outside the gene matches. The CDR3 length is 18 residues. Germline CDR1 and CDR2: SGDLS and YYNGEE. CDR3 DNA: TGTGCCAGCAGCGTAGAACAGGGGCTCCCTCACTCTGGAAACACCATATATTTT. It translates to CASSVEQGLPHSGNTIYF.

This clone was observed a handful of times. The chain couples TRBV28 to TRBJ1-2; 8 positions match TRBD1. The CDR3 runs to 15 residues. Trimming at V came to 7 bases and at J to 8 bases, leaving 15 bases not matched to a gene. CDR1 and CDR2 from the germline V gene are MDHEN and SYDVKM. CDR3 nucleotides: TGTGCCAGCACCGTAACCGGGCAGGGGGCAGGAGGCTACACCTTC. This gives the protein CASTVTGQGAGGYTF.

This sequence joins TRBV7-2 and TRBJ1-2; D possibly corresponds to TRBD1 (5 bases). The V and J ends lost 5 bases and 1 base respectively, with 14 bases between them. Per germline, CDR1 SGHTA and CDR2 FQGNSA. The CDR3 contains 15 residues. CDR3 nucleotide sequence: TGTGCCAGCAGCCAGGGAGGGGACGGTAACTATGGCTACACCTTC. The encoded protein is CASSQGGDGNYGYTF.

The chain recombines TRBV6-4 with TRBJ1-1, with 11 bases fitting TRBD1. J was trimmed by 5 bases and V by 6 bases; bases with no gene match: 5. There are 14 residues in the CDR3. Germline CDR1 and CDR2: MRHNA and SNTAGT. CDR3 sequence (DNA): TGTGCCAGCAGGAGGGACAGGGGGAGTACTGAAGCTTTCTTT. It specifies CASRRDRGSTEAFF.